This T cell receptor beta chain was sequenced during a study of naive and memory T cell subsets. Findings of the study overall: Especially in CD8 cells, naive repertoires contained a few larger clonotypes, possibly CD45RA-re-expressing memory cells. Expression changes during T cell differentiation may affect RNA-based TCR counts. Naive and memory subsets had different power law exponents for TCR abundance.

After the first PCR, alpha and beta chain libraries were processed separately. CD8 T cells were positively selected from what remained after CD4 positive selection. Two oligonucleotides, mixed equimolar, formed the beta constant-region primer covering TRBC1 and TRBC2. Nested alpha and beta constant-region primers with the SP2 primer drove four PCR rounds on ligated cDNA. One entry per CDR3 protein results from TCRdb running MiXCR on the UMI-ligation and nested PCR reads. The table shows under 150,000 distinct CDR3 sequences, with approximately 20% occurring only once. CDR1 SQVTM and CDR2 ANQGSEA come from the germline V gene. The CDR3 consists of 11 residues. V dropped 0 bases and J dropped 10 bases, with 7 bases sitting between them. Note on this clonotype: Its target is not known.

The chain uses TRBV29-1 and TRBJ2-1, with D perhaps given as TRBD1 or TRBD2 (5 bases each). Material: naive CD8+ T cells from blood. The origin of this receptor is a human donor in good health. In DNA form, the CDR3 reads TGCAGCGTTGAAGAGGGGGTGGAGCAGTTCTTC. Its protein product is CSVEEGVEQFF.